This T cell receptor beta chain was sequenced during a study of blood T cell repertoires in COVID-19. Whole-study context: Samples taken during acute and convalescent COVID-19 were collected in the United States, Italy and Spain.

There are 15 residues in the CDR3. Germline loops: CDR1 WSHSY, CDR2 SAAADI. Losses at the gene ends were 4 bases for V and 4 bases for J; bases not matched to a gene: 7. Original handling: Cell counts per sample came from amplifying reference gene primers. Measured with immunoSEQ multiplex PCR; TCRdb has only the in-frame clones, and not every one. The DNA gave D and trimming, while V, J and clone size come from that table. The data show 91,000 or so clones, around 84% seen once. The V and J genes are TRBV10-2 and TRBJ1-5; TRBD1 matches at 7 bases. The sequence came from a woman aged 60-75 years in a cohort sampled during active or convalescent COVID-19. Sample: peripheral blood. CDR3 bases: TGCGCCAGCAGTGCCGGACAGGCGAATAATCAGCCCCAGCATTTT. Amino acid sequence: CASSAGQANNQPQHF.